This TCR beta chain was profiled in a study of blood T cell repertoires in COVID-19. Background on the study: PBMCs, B-cell-depleted T cells, or T cells were the source of the cDNA or gDNA that made up the material.

Repertoires were generated with immunoSEQ multiplex PCR, while TCRdb's copy carries only in-frame clones and drops some. The profile shows about 48,000 clones, roughly 88% of them singletons. This CDR3 is 15 amino acids long. After removal of 2 bases from V and 4 bases from J, the junction contained 4 bases not matched to a gene. From germline, CDR1 is SGDLS and CDR2 YYNGEE. This TCR came from a man aged 65 to 85 with acute or convalescent COVID-19. The sequenced sample was peripheral blood. V gene TRBV9 combines with J gene TRBJ1-3; 9 positions agree with TRBD1. The CDR3 DNA follows: TGTGCCAGCAGCGTGACAGGGGGAGAAGGAAACACCATATATTTT. The encoded protein is CASSVTGGEGNTIYF.